The clone carrying this T cell receptor (beta chain) appeared many times. The antigen is not known. These data are taken from a study of T-cell reconstitution after alpha-beta-depleted transplantation in children. The study, taken as a whole, reports: Diversity and T-cell counts at one year after transplant derived mostly from new T cells.

This CDR3 is built from 13 residues. V lost 1 base to trimming and J lost 6 bases, with 9 bases between them. Unique molecular identifiers featured in how the TCRbeta library was prepared. TCRdb itself ran the PCR reads through MiXCR, one entry per CDR3 protein. The table has 65,000 to 85,000 distinct CDR3 sequences, approximately 11% seen once. The chain combines TRBV12-3 or TRBV12-4 with TRBJ1-2; D possibly corresponds to TRBD1 (5 bases). The sample in question was PBMCs, obtained before TCRalphabeta/CD19-depleted stem cell transplant. This clonotype was obtained from a boy younger than 18 with acute myeloid leukemia, due to receive a stem cell transplant. CDR3 region: CASSLVQENGYTF. CDR3 bases: TGTGCCAGCAGTTTAGTACAGGAGAATGGCTACACCTTC.